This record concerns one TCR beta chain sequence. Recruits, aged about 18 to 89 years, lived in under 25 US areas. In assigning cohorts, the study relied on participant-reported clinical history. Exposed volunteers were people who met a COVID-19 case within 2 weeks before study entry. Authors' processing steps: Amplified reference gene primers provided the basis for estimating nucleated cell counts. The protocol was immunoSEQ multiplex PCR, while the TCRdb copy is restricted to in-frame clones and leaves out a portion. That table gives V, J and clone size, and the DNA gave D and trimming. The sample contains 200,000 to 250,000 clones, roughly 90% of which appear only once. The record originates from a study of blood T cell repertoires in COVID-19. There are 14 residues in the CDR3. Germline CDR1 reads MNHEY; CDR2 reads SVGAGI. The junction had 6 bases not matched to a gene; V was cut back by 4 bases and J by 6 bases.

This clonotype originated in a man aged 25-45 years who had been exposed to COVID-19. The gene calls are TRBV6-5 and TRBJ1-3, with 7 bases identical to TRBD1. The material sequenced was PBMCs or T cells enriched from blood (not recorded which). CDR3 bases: TGTGCCAGCAGTTCCGACAGGGCGAAAAACACCATATATTTT. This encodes CASSSDRAKNTIYF.